The 18 T cell receptor beta chains given below trace back to one sample, sequenced in a study of long-term antiretroviral therapy in people with HIV. The immunoSEQ assay was v3.0, run at survey level. The data were produced by immunoSEQ multiplex PCR, yet TCRdb's version contains in-frame clones alone and is incomplete. In the table there are some 29,000 clones, 95% to 98% of which are singletons. This specimen was unsorted PBMCs, taken 7.6 years after starting antiretroviral therapy. These receptors were obtained from a man younger than 40 with HIV.

The V gene is TRBV2, the J gene TRBJ2-7, with 10 bases aligning to TRBD2. The CDR3 is 15 amino acids. V lost 6 bases, J lost 3 bases, and 8 bases stayed unmatched. Per germline, CDR1 SNHLY and CDR2 FYNNEI. The CDR3 coding sequence is TGTGCCAGCAGCGCTAGCGGGGGCGTACTCTACGAGCAGTACTTC. Amino acid sequence: CASSASGGVLYEQYF.

This clone was seen just once. V is TRBV6-6 and J is TRBJ2-7; the D call may be TRBD1 or TRBD2 (5 bases each). The CDR3 runs to 14 residues. The germline V and J ends were trimmed by 4 bases and 2 bases, with 12 bases remaining between them. Germline V gene sequence: CDR1 MNHNY, CDR2 SVGAGI (reference sequence). CDR3 in DNA: TGTGCCAGCAGTTGGGGACGGTTGACCTACGAGCAGTACTTC. Residues: CASSWGRLTYEQYF.

This sequence joins TRBV11-2 and TRBJ2-1; TRBD2 is a possible D gene (5 bases). This CDR3 has 16 residues. Germline lookup yields CDR1 SGHAT and CDR2 FQNNGV. V lost 1 base to trimming and J lost 7 bases, with 17 bases between them. The CDR3 region is CASSLALPGRRNEQFF. The CDR3 region has the DNA TGTGCCAGCAGCTTAGCTTTACCGGGAAGGAGGAATGAGCAGTTCTTC. Full variable domain (rest looked up from reference TRBV11-2 and TRBJ2-1): EAGVAQSPRYKIIEKRQSVAFWCNPISGHATLYWYQQILGQGPKLLIQFQNNGVVDDSQLPKDRFSAERLKGVDSTLKIQPAKLEDSAVYLCASSLALPGRRNEQFFGPGTRLTVL.

This chain joins TRBV30 and TRBJ2-7, with D perhaps matching TRBD1 (5 bases). Germline V gene lookup returns CDR1 GTSNPN and CDR2 SVGIG (reference sequence). The CDR3 has 11 residues. The ends were cut back, 2 bases at V and 6 bases at J, with 8 bases in the middle. CDR3 region: CAWSPDSEQYF. In DNA form, the CDR3 reads TGTGCCTGGAGTCCCGACAGCGAGCAGTACTTC. The entire variable domain, with the rest obtained from reference TRBV30 and TRBJ2-7, is as follows: SQTIHQWPATLVQPVGSPLSLECTVEGTSNPNLYWYRQAAGRGLQLLFYSVGIGQISSEVPQNLSASRPQDRQFILSSKKLLLSDSGFYLCAWSPDSEQYFGPGTRLTVT.

This rearrangement joins TRBV25-1 to TRBJ1-2, with TRBD1 identical over 7 bases. This CDR3 is 14 amino acids long. The ends lost 5 bases at V and 7 bases at J; junction bases unmatched: 10. Germline V gene lookup returns CDR1 MGHDK and CDR2 SYGVNS. The chain's CDR3 is CASSSWDSLSGYTF. The CDR3 nucleotides are TGTGCCAGCAGTTCGTGGGACAGCTTATCTGGCTACACCTTC.

The chain is built from TRBV4-3 and TRBJ2-1, with a tentative D call TRBD2 (6 bases). The length of the CDR3 is 14 residues. With 1 base removed from V and 10 bases from J, the gap between germline ends came to 14 bases. Germline V lookup: CDR1 LGHNA, CDR2 YSLEER. The chain's CDR3 is CASSQANRGFEQFF. In DNA, the CDR3 is TGCGCCAGCAGCCAAGCTAACCGGGGGTTCGAGCAGTTCTTC.

The gene calls are TRBV4-3 and TRBJ2-4, with 9 positions matching TRBD1. From germline, CDR1 is LGHNA and CDR2 YSLEER. The CDR3 has 14 residues. Unmatched junction bases numbered 4, after V lost 3 bases and J lost 7 bases. CDR3 residues: CASSQGTGSNIQYF. The CDR3 nucleotides read TGCGCCAGCAGCCAGGGGACAGGGAGCAACATTCAGTACTTC.

The J gene is TRBJ2-7, the V gene TRBV5-1; weak D call: TRBD1 (6 bases). The CDR3 length is 14 residues. The germline CDR1 and CDR2 sequences are SGHRS and YFSETQ. The V end lost 4 bases, the J end lost 2 bases, and 13 bases lay between the germline ends. CDR3 loop: CASSPQGTAYEQYF. In DNA form, the CDR3 reads TGCGCCAGCAGCCCTCAGGGGACCGCCTACGAGCAGTACTTC.

This clone has a single count. V usage is TRBV15 and J usage is TRBJ2-2, with D perhaps assigned TRBD1 or TRBD2 (5 bases each). CDR3 length equals 17 residues. Deletions cut 5 bases from V and 3 bases from J, with 19 bases between. Per the germline V gene, CDR1 is LNHNV and CDR2 is YYDKDF (reference sequence). CDR3 region: CATSLTLGTVDTGELFF. CDR3 DNA: TGTGCCACCAGCCTCACCTTAGGGACCGTTGACACCGGGGAGCTGTTTTTT. The entire variable domain, with the rest obtained from reference TRBV15 and TRBJ2-2, is as follows: DAMVIQNPRYQVTQFGKPVTLSCSQTLNHNVMYWYQQKSSQAPKLLFHYYDKDFNNEADTPDNFQSRRPNTSFCFLDIRSPGLGDTAMYLCATSLTLGTVDTGELFFGEGSRLTVL.

V is TRBV9 and J is TRBJ2-3; D uncertain. The CDR3 loop spans 14 amino acids. V was cut by 3 bases and J by 1 base, with 9 bases left in between. CDR1 and CDR2 (germline): SGDLS, YYNGEE. CDR3: CASSGLRGTDTQYF. The CDR3 coding sequence is TGTGCCAGCAGCGGGTTACGAGGCACAGATACGCAGTATTTT.

The chain employs TRBV2 and TRBJ2-3; D possibly uses TRBD1 or TRBD2 (5 bases each). Germline CDR1 reads SNHLY; CDR2 reads FYNNEI. The CDR3 totals 14 residues. Trimming removed 8 bases from V and 0 bases from J, with 12 bases in between. The CDR3 region is CASRTGTSTDTQYF. CDR3 coding DNA: TGTGCCAGCCGAACCGGGACCAGCACAGATACGCAGTATTTT.

V usage is TRBV7-2 and J usage is TRBJ2-5; no clear D gene. Trimming removed 3 bases from V and 5 bases from J, with 13 bases in between. The CDR3 length is 14 residues. Per the germline V gene, CDR1 is SGHTA and CDR2 is FQGNSA. This chain's CDR3 is CASSFHRLGETQYF. In nucleotides, the CDR3 is TGTGCCAGCAGCTTTCATCGCCTCGGGGAGACCCAGTACTTC.

The chain combines TRBV11-2 with TRBJ1-2, with D possibly being TRBD1 (5 bases). The CDR3 has 14 residues. Germline V CDR1 and CDR2: SGHAT, FQNNGV. The ends were cut back, 5 bases at V and 2 bases at J, with 12 bases in the middle. The CDR3 coding sequence is TGTGCCAGCAGCCCCCAGGGAGGGAACTATGGCTACACCTTC. It encodes CASSPQGGNYGYTF.

The genes are TRBV5-8 and TRBJ1-5, with a weak D call TRBD1 (5 bases). Germline loops: CDR1 SGHTS, CDR2 YDEGEE. The germline V and J ends were trimmed by 4 bases and 1 base, with 6 bases remaining between them. This CDR3 spans 13 amino acids. The chain's CDR3 is CASSGDSNQPQHF. CDR3 DNA sequence: TGTGCCAGCAGCGGGGACAGCAATCAGCCCCAGCATTTT.

The genes are TRBV5-1 and TRBJ2-1; D is ambiguous. The V gene lost 4 bases and the J gene lost 7 bases, with 18 bases spanning the gap. Germline loops: CDR1 SGHRS, CDR2 YFSETQ. The length of the CDR3 is 15 residues. CDR3 coding DNA: TGCGCCAGCAGCCCAATAGAAGCCGGGCGGAATGAGCAGTTCTTC. Translation gives CASSPIEAGRNEQFF.

V gene TRBV5-5 combines with J gene TRBJ2-7, with D perhaps TRBD1 (7 bases). V lost 4 bases and J lost 3, with 20 bases in between. The CDR3 has 16 amino acids. Per the germline V gene, CDR1 is SGHKS and CDR2 is YYEKEE (reference sequence). The CDR3 nucleotides read TGTGCCAGCAGCATTATGGGCGGGACAGAGAACTACGAGCAGTACTTC. Its translation is CASSIMGGTENYEQYF.

V usage is TRBV28 and J usage is TRBJ2-5; possibly TRBD1 for D (6 bases). Per the germline V gene, CDR1 is MDHEN and CDR2 is SYDVKM. The CDR3 is 16 amino acids. V gave up 5 bases and J gave up 3 bases, with 19 bases separating them. The CDR3 loop reads CASSLRTTRTEETQYF. Written as DNA, the CDR3 is TGTGCCAGCAGTCTAAGAACCACCCGGACAGAAGAGACCCAGTACTTC.

V is TRBV7-3 and J is TRBJ2-3; 9 bases align to TRBD1. The CDR3 has 15 residues. J was trimmed by 8 bases and V by 0 bases; bases with no gene match: 6. The germline V gene encodes CDR1 SGHTA and CDR2 FQGTGA. The CDR3 DNA is TGTGCCAGCAGCTTAACCGGACAGGGGTTCATTACGCAGTATTTT. Protein: CASSLTGQGFITQYF.